The clone carrying this T cell receptor (beta chain) came up many times. Template material for amplifying TCR beta CDR3 regions consisted of RNA transcripts. In the first-round RT-PCR of the TCR CDR3, the HTBI primer set was used. TCRdb itself ran the multiplex PCR reads through MiXCR, one entry per CDR3 protein. The data hold about 420,000 distinct CDR3 sequences, with 15% to 19% observed a single time. This record belongs to a study of T cells in Graves' hyperthyroidism and ophthalmopathy. Germline-derived CDR1 and CDR2 are SEHNR and FQNEAQ (reference sequence). V was trimmed by 3 bases and J by 6 bases, leaving 12 bases between them. The length of the CDR3 is 14 residues.

The receptor was isolated from a woman in her late teens or twenties with Graves' hyperthyroidism. The rearrangement uses TRBV7-9 and TRBJ1-3; D ambiguous. The sequencing input was blood. The CDR3 here is CASSFSGSENTIYF. CDR3 bases: TGTGCCAGCAGCTTTTCGGGTAGCGAAAACACCATATATTTT.